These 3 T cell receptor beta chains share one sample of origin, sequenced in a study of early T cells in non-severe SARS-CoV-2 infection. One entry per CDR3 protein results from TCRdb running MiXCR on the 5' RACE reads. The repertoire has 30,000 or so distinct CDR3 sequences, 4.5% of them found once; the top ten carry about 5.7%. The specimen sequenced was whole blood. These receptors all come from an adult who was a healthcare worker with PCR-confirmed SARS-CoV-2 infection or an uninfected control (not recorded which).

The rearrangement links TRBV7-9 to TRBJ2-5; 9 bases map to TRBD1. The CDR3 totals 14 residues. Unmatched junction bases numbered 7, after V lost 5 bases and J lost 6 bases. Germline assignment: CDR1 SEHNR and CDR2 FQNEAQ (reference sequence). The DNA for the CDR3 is TGTGCCAGCAGCACGACGGACAGGGGACAGACCCAGTACTTC. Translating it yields CASSTTDRGQTQYF.

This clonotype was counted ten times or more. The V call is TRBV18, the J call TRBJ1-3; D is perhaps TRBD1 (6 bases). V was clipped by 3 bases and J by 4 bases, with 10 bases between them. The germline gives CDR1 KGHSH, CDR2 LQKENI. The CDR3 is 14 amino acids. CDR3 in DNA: TGTGCCAGCTCACCCCCGAGGGGGGGAAACACCATATATTTT. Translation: CASSPPRGGNTIYF. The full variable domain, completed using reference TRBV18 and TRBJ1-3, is NAGVMQNPRHLVRRRGQEARLRCSPMKGHSHVYWYRQLPEEGLKFMVYLQKENIIDESGMPKERFSAEFPKEGPSILRIQQVVRGDSAAYFCASSPPRGGNTIYFGEGSWLTVV.

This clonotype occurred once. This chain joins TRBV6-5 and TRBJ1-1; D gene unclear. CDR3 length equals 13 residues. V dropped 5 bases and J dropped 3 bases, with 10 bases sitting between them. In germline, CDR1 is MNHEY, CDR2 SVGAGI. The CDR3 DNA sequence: TGTGCCAGCAGTGTATCGTTCTACACTGAAGCTTTCTTT. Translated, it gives CASSVSFYTEAFF.